The rows below give T cell receptor beta chains drawn from one sample of a study of blood T cell repertoires in COVID-19. Repertoires were generated with immunoSEQ multiplex PCR, while TCRdb's copy carries only in-frame clones and drops some. The sample contains about 300,000 clones, approximately 91% of which appear only once. The sequencing input was PBMCs or T cells enriched from blood (not recorded which). The source of these receptors is a woman in her forties who had recovered from COVID-19. CDR3s include the opening cysteine and the closing phenylalanine or tryptophan. D genes are given only for firm matches. Not all rows give a size; the values are once, few, many and, for expanded clones, a class.

size	D	V	J	DNA	CDR3
NA	NA	TRBV9	TRBJ2-1	TGTGCCAGCAGCGGTGGCAGCTCCTACAATGAGCAGTTCTTC	CASSGGSSYNEQFF
NA	NA	TRBV27	TRBJ1-5	TGTGCCAGCAGCAAGACAGGAGGCAATCAGCCCCAGCATTTT	CASSKTGGNQPQHF
NA	NA	TRBV7-9	TRBJ1-5	TGTGCCAGCAGCTTTCAGTCGAAAATTGATCAGCCCCAGCATTTT	CASSFQSKIDQPQHF
NA	TRBD2	TRBV6-5	TRBJ2-7	TGTGCCAGCTCCCCCGGCGGTAGCGGGGTCCACGAGCAGTACTTC	CASSPGGSGVHEQYF
NA	TRBD1	TRBV9	TRBJ2-3	TGTGCCAGCCGACAGGGGGTGAACACAGATACGCAGTATTTT	CASRQGVNTDTQYF
NA	NA	TRBV15	TRBJ1-4	TGTGCCACCAGCAAAGCTGTGACTAATGAAAAACTGTTTTTT	CATSKAVTNEKLFF
NA	TRBD2	TRBV7-3	TRBJ2-3	TGTGCCAGCAGCCAGGCGGGGGAGTATCACTTACTAAGCACAGATACGCAGTATTTT	CASSQAGEYHLLSTDTQYF
NA	NA	TRBV9	TRBJ2-2	TGTGCCAGCAACTGGAGGGGGGGAGGCACCGGGGAGCTGTTTTTT	CASNWRGGGTGELFF
once	NA	TRBV5-5	TRBJ1-3	TGTGCCAGCAGCGACCAGGTTATAACTGGAAACACCATATATTTT	CASSDQVITGNTIYF
NA	TRBD2	TRBV27	TRBJ2-2	TGTGCCAGCAGAGATAGCGGGAGGTCCGGGGAGCTGTTTTTT	CASRDSGRSGELFF
NA	NA	TRBV5-6	TRBJ2-3	TGTGCCAGCAGCTTTTCCAGAACAGATACGCAGTATTTT	CASSFSRTDTQYF
NA	TRBD1	TRBV7-3	TRBJ1-1	TGTGCCAGCAGCTTGGGACAGGGGCTGTGGACTGAAGCTTTCTTT	CASSLGQGLWTEAFF
once	TRBD1	TRBV2	TRBJ1-5	TGTGCCAGCAGGGAGACAGGGGGCGGCAATCAGCCCCAGCATTTT	CASRETGGGNQPQHF
NA	NA	TRBV18	TRBJ1-6	TGTGCCAGCTCACCATCTCAGGTCCCTCATTCACCCCTCCACTTT	CASSPSQVPHSPLHF
NA	NA	TRBV25-1	TRBJ2-7	TGTGCCAGCGGCTGGGAGCTGAAGCAGTACTTC	CASGWELKQYF
NA	NA	TRBV30	TRBJ2-7	TGTGCCTGGAGTCACGGGTACGAGCAGTACTTC	CAWSHGYEQYF
NA	NA	TRBV7-9	TRBJ1-1	TGTGCCAGCAGCTCGCCCACGCCAGGGGTGGTCACTGAAGCTTTCTTT	CASSSPTPGVVTEAFF
NA	NA	TRBV20-1	TRBJ2-3	TGCAGTCTGAGGACAGATACGCAGTATTTT	CSLRTDTQYF
NA	TRBD1	TRBV6-5	TRBJ2-2	TGTGCCAGCAGAGGGGACAGGAGAGGCGGGGAGCTGTTTTTT	CASRGDRRGGELFF
NA	TRBD1	TRBV7-9	TRBJ2-7	TGTGCCAGCAGCTTATTCCCCGGGACAGGGGGGTTCGAGGAGCAGTACTTC	CASSLFPGTGGFEEQYF
NA	NA	TRBV2	TRBJ2-2	TGTGCCAGCGGTAAGGAGAGCACCGGGGAGCTGTTTTTT	CASGKESTGELFF
few	TRBD1	TRBV7-8	TRBJ1-1	TGTGCCAGCAGCCCGTGGACAGGGGGGACTGAAGCTTTCTTT	CASSPWTGGTEAFF
NA	NA	TRBV11-3	TRBJ2-1	TGTGCCAGCAGCTATAGCGTCGGCTACAATGAGCAGTTCTTC	CASSYSVGYNEQFF
NA	NA	TRBV5-4	TRBJ1-2	TGTGCCAGCAGGCCCAGGGCCGCATATGGCTACACCTTC	CASRPRAAYGYTF